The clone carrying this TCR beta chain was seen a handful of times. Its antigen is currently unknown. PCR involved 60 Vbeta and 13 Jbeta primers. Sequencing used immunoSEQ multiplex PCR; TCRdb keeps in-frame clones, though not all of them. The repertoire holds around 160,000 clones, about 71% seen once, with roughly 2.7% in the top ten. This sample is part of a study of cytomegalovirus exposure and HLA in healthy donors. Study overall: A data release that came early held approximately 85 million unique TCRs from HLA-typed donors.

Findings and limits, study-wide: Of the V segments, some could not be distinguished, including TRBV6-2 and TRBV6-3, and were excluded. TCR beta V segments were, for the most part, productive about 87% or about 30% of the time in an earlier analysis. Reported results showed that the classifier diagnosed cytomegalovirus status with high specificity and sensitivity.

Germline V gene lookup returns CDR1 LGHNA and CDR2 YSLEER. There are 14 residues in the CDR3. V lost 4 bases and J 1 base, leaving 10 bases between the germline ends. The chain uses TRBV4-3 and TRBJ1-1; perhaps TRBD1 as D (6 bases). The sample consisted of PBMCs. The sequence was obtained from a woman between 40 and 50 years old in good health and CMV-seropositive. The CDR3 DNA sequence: TGCGCCAGCAGCCCTCGGACAGAGAACACTGAAGCTTTCTTT. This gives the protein CASSPRTENTEAFF.